The source of this T cell receptor (beta chain) is a study of T-cell memory formation after mild COVID-19. Across the whole study: Most TCR clusters belonged to a single donor.

The germline gives CDR1 LGHNA, CDR2 YSLEER. There are 14 residues in the CDR3. The V and J ends lost 4 bases and 4 bases, in that order; junction bases with no gene match: 6. Whole-study findings and limits: Those CD4+ clones that contracted were mainly in CM and EM (CD8+ ones in EMRA). Detection of some responders pre-infection suggested pre-existing cross-reactive memory T cells participated.

This clonotype was found a few times. Antigen specificity is unknown. TCRdb re-called the 5' RACE reads with MiXCR, one entry per CDR3 protein. This table has hundreds of thousands of distinct CDR3 sequences, roughly 15% appearing once. The receptor was derived from a man in his late teens or twenties who had mild COVID-19 (a few samples of this study predate the infection). Cell type and time point are not known. The V call is TRBV4-3, the J call TRBJ1-1, with TRBD1 identical over 7 bases. The sequencing input was PBMCs or a T cell subset sorted from them (not recorded which). The CDR3 here is CASSPQTGSTEAFF. CDR3 nucleotide sequence: TGCGCCAGCAGCCCACAGACAGGGAGCACTGAAGCTTTCTTT.